This entry is about one T cell receptor beta chain. The antigen is undetermined. These data originate in a study of CD8 T cells in Susac syndrome. Overall study findings and caveats: The study acknowledged a relatively small number of individuals in its TCR sequencing and HLA analysis.

This CDR3 is built from 13 residues. With 5 bases clipped from V and 6 bases from J, the junction kept 6 bases outside the gene matches. Germline-derived CDR1 and CDR2 are LGHNA and YNFKEQ. RNA in amounts of roughly 0.5 to 1 ug was reverse transcribed with random hexamers. The amplification used immunoSEQ multiplex PCR on TCR beta CDR3; it spanned 54 Vbeta and 13 Jbeta. MiXCR was run by TCRdb on the immunoSEQ multiplex PCR reads, yielding one entry per CDR3 protein. The sample yields 250,000 to 300,000 distinct CDR3 sequences, 75% to 90% seen once. V and J are TRBV4-2 and TRBJ1-1; TRBD1 aligns across 7 bases. The source material was CD8+ T cells from PBMCs. The sequence was obtained from a human donor with multiple sclerosis. The CDR3, as DNA: TGTGCCAGCAGCACCCGGACAGGCTCTGAAGCTTTCTTT. Protein: CASSTRTGSEAFF.